A selection of T cell receptor beta chains follows, all from one sample in a study of OX40 agonist ivuxolimab in advanced cancers. This table comes from immunoSEQ multiplex PCR, and its TCRdb copy is limited to in-frame clones, with some not included. This table holds around 47,000 clones, roughly 78% found once. The sequenced sample was CD4+ or CD8+ T cells sorted from blood, obtained in a trial of the OX40 agonist ivuxolimab. The receptors here all came from an adult with an advanced solid tumor such as melanoma, head and neck, liver or kidney cancer. Both conserved end residues are trimmed from each CDR3. Fields, in order: D gene, V gene, CDR3 length, J gene, CDR3 protein. D genes are given only for firm matches.

d_gene: .; v_gene: TRBV28; len: 14; j_gene: TRBJ1-2; CDR3aa: ASTPSRPSGRDGYT
d_gene: .; v_gene: TRBV15; len: 12; j_gene: TRBJ1-4; CDR3aa: ATSRERINEKLF
d_gene: .; v_gene: TRBV5-1; len: 13; j_gene: TRBJ2-5; CDR3aa: ASSWAGHDPETQY
d_gene: .; v_gene: TRBV5-1; len: 12; j_gene: TRBJ1-1; CDR3aa: ASNAGDLGAEAF
d_gene: TRBD2; v_gene: TRBV15; len: 13; j_gene: TRBJ2-1; CDR3aa: ATSRSTSEIHEQF
d_gene: .; v_gene: TRBV19; len: 9; j_gene: TRBJ1-1; CDR3aa: ASAGYTEAF
d_gene: TRBD2; v_gene: TRBV9; len: 13; j_gene: TRBJ2-2; CDR3aa: ASRNREGGTGELF
d_gene: TRBD2; v_gene: TRBV27; len: 15; j_gene: TRBJ2-1; CDR3aa: ASSLKPLAGGGNEQF
d_gene: TRBD2; v_gene: TRBV2; len: 13; j_gene: TRBJ2-1; CDR3aa: ASDPGLAGLNEQF
d_gene: TRBD1; v_gene: TRBV19; len: 12; j_gene: TRBJ2-1; CDR3aa: ASTQQGSSGEQF
d_gene: TRBD1; v_gene: TRBV5-1; len: 11; j_gene: TRBJ1-2; CDR3aa: ASSLQGNYGYT
d_gene: .; v_gene: TRBV28; len: 12; j_gene: TRBJ1-2; CDR3aa: ASSLGTPNYGYT
d_gene: .; v_gene: TRBV5-4; len: 10; j_gene: TRBJ2-5; CDR3aa: ASSSLGETQY
d_gene: TRBD2; v_gene: TRBV10-3; len: 16; j_gene: TRBJ2-3; CDR3aa: AISESLVAGVSTDTQY
d_gene: .; v_gene: TRBV5-1; len: 11; j_gene: TRBJ1-1; CDR3aa: ASSLGTNTEAF
d_gene: .; v_gene: TRBV9; len: 15; j_gene: TRBJ2-6; CDR3aa: ASSIPTGAVGANVLT
d_gene: .; v_gene: TRBV7-6; len: 14; j_gene: TRBJ1-1; CDR3aa: ASSLEPGLQWTEAF
d_gene: .; v_gene: TRBV30; len: 12; j_gene: TRBJ1-6; CDR3aa: AWGGRGFNSPLH
d_gene: TRBD1; v_gene: TRBV14; len: 13; j_gene: TRBJ1-2; CDR3aa: ASSRTQGANYGYT
d_gene: TRBD1; v_gene: TRBV10-3; len: 15; j_gene: TRBJ2-3; CDR3aa: AISESTPGQGPDTQY